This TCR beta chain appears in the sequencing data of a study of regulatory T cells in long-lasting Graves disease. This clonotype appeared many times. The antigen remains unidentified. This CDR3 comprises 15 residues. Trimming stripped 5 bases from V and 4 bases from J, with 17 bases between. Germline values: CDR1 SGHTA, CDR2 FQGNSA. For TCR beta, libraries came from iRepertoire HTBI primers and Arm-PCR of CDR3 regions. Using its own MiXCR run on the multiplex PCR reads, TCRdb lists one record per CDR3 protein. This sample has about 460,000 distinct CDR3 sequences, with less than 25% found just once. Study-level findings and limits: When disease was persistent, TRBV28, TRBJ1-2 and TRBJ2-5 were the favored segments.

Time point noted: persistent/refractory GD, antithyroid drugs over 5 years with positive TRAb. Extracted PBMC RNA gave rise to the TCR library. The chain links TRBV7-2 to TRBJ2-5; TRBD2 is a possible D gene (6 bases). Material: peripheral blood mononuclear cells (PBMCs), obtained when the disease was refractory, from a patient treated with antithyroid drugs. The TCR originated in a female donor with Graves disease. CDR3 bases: TGTGCCAGCAGCCGGGGCGGGGTATCGTCAGAGACCCAGTACTTC. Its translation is CASSRGGVSSETQYF. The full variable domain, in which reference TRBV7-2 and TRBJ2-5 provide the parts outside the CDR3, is GAGVSQSPSNKVTEKGKDVELRCDPISGHTALYWYRQSLGQGLEFLIYFQGNSAPDKSGLPSDRFSAERTGGSVSTLTIQRTQQEDSAVYLCASSRGGVSSETQYFGPGTRLLVL.